Each of the 21 T cell receptor beta chains below was sequenced from the same sample in a study of cytomegalovirus exposure and HLA in healthy donors. It was with 60 Vbeta and 13 Jbeta primers that the PCR ran. Assay used: immunoSEQ multiplex PCR; TCRdb lists only in-frame clones, some missing. The table records 90,000 to 100,000 clones, around 67% of them present only once. Sample: PBMCs. The source is a man between 50 and 59 years old in good health and CMV-seronegative.

The chain joins TRBV5-1 to TRBJ2-5, with 9 bases lining up with TRBD2. CDR3 length equals 17 residues. J lost 4 bases, V lost 0 bases, and 10 bases had no gene match. Germline CDR1 and CDR2: SGHRS and YFSETQ. The CDR3: CASSLGSLRGGGETQYF. CDR3 DNA sequence: TGCGCCAGCAGCTTGGGAAGTTTGCGGGGGGGCGGAGAGACCCAGTACTTC.

This chain uses TRBV28 with TRBJ2-6; 7 bases align to TRBD1. The CDR3 contains 24 residues. With 2 bases clipped from V and 3 bases from J, the junction kept 28 bases outside the gene matches. CDR1 and CDR2 (germline): MDHEN, SYDVKM. CDR3 amino acids: CASSLPKHRTGRQFLSVGANVLTF. The DNA of the CDR3 is TGTGCCAGCAGTTTACCCAAACACCGGACAGGCCGGCAATTCCTTAGCGTTGGGGCCAACGTCCTGACTTTC.

This chain links TRBV28 with TRBJ2-4; 7 bases match TRBD2. There are 14 residues in the CDR3. Germline trimming cut 4 bases from V and 2 bases from J; bases unmatched to any gene: 2. Germline CDR1 is MDHEN and CDR2 is SYDVKM. The CDR3 sequence is CASSSGGTKNIQYF. Written as DNA, the CDR3 is TGTGCCAGCAGTTCGGGGGGAACCAAAAACATTCAGTACTTC.

The chain combines TRBV28 with TRBJ2-1, with 10 bases fitting TRBD2. With 11 bases clipped from V and 9 bases from J, the junction kept 13 bases outside the gene matches. Germline V CDR1 and CDR2: MDHEN, SYDVKM. The CDR3 is 14 amino acids. The CDR3 sequence: CACRSASGSFEQFF. CDR3 nucleotide sequence: TGTGCCTGCCGGTCGGCTAGCGGGAGTTTTGAGCAGTTCTTC.

The rearrangement uses TRBV5-1 and TRBJ2-3; D not certain. Trimming removed 3 bases from V and 0 bases from J, with 5 bases in between. CDR1 is SGHRS and CDR2 is YFSETQ in the germline V gene. There are 13 residues in the CDR3. CDR3 sequence (DNA): TGCGCCAGCAGCTATTCTAGCACAGATACGCAGTATTTT. This encodes CASSYSSTDTQYF.

A few counts support this clone. This rearrangement joins TRBV7-2 to TRBJ2-1, with 9 bases fitting TRBD1. CDR1 and CDR2 from the germline V gene are SGHTA and FQGNSA. This CDR3 contains 13 residues. V was clipped by 3 bases and J by 14 bases; unmatched bases: 8. The CDR3 region is CASSLHRQGEKFF. In DNA, the CDR3 is TGTGCCAGCAGCTTGCACCGACAGGGGGAGAAGTTCTTC. The whole variable domain, filled in from reference TRBV7-2 and TRBJ2-1, reads GAGVSQSPSNKVTEKGKDVELRCDPISGHTALYWYRQSLGQGLEFLIYFQGNSAPDKSGLPSDRFSAERTGGSVSTLTIQRTQQEDSAVYLCASSLHRQGEKFFGPGTRLTVL.

The chain joins TRBV28 to TRBJ2-6, with D possibly TRBD1 on 6 matching bases. This CDR3 comprises 17 residues. The ends were cut back, 2 bases at V and 0 bases at J, with 11 bases in the middle. The germline V gene has CDR1 MDHEN and CDR2 SYDVKM. Here the CDR3 DNA reads TGTGCCAGCAGTTTACACAGGGCCTCCTCTGGGGCCAACGTCCTGACTTTC. Translating it yields CASSLHRASSGANVLTF.

The CDR3 spells CASSQRQADTQYF. The CDR3 DNA sequence: TGTGCCAGCAGTCAGAGACAGGCAGATACGCAGTATTTT. V is TRBV6-6 and J is TRBJ2-3; weak D call: TRBD1 (6 bases). The length of the CDR3 is 13 residues. From germline, CDR1 is MNHNY and CDR2 SVGAGI (reference sequence). Trimming removed 5 bases from V and 4 bases from J, with 10 bases in between.

The V gene is TRBV5-1, the J gene TRBJ1-2; 10 bases align to TRBD1. Losses at the gene ends were 4 bases for V and 2 bases for J; bases not matched to a gene: 5. Per germline, CDR1 SGHRS and CDR2 YFSETQ. This CDR3 spans 15 amino acids. The CDR3 DNA reads as TGCGCCAGCAGCGCGATGACAGGGGGCAACTATGGCTACACCTTC. It codes for CASSAMTGGNYGYTF. The full variable domain, its missing parts supplied by reference TRBV5-1 and TRBJ1-2, is KAGVTQTPRYLIKTRGQQVTLSCSPISGHRSVSWYQQTPGQGLQFLFEYFSETQRNKGNFPGRFSGRQFSNSRSEMNVSTLELGDSALYLCASSAMTGGNYGYTFGSGTRLTVV.

The V and J genes are TRBV6-4 and TRBJ2-7, with D maybe TRBD1 (6 bases). This CDR3 is 15 amino acids long. CDR1 MRHNA and CDR2 SNTAGT come from the germline V gene. V was clipped by 5 bases and J by 4 bases, with 18 bases between them. The CDR3: CASSREAGVNYEQYF. As DNA, the CDR3 is TGTGCCAGCAGTCGTGAGGCAGGGGTGAATTACGAGCAGTACTTC.

This clone was counted once. V is TRBV11-2 and J is TRBJ2-7, with 12 bases identical to TRBD2. V was pared by 5 bases and J by 2 bases, with 4 bases of the junction left unmatched. The germline CDR1 and CDR2 sequences are SGHAT and FQNNGV. CDR3 length: 15 amino acids. The CDR3 nucleotides read TGTGCCAGCAGCGCGACTAGCGGGGGAACCTACGAGCAGTACTTC. This translates into CASSATSGGTYEQYF.

The J gene is TRBJ2-3, the V gene TRBV5-1, with 8 bases fitting TRBD2. This CDR3 has 15 residues. CDR1 is SGHRS, CDR2 YFSETQ, per germline. The ends lost 4 bases at V and 6 bases at J; junction bases unmatched: 10. CDR3 sequence reads: CASSTTGTRGDTQYF. Here the CDR3 DNA reads TGCGCCAGCAGCACAACCGGGACTAGGGGGGATACGCAGTATTTT. The complete variable domain, with remaining parts taken from reference TRBV5-1 and TRBJ2-3, reads KAGVTQTPRYLIKTRGQQVTLSCSPISGHRSVSWYQQTPGQGLQFLFEYFSETQRNKGNFPGRFSGRQFSNSRSEMNVSTLELGDSALYLCASSTTGTRGDTQYFGPGTRLTVL.

The CDR3 sequence is CASSHNRTPLDQPQHF. CDR3 coding DNA: TGTGCCAGTAGCCACAATAGGACACCATTGGATCAGCCCCAGCATTTT. The rearrangement uses TRBV19 and TRBJ1-5, with a tentative D call TRBD1 (5 bases). Germline CDR1 reads LNHDA; CDR2 reads SQIVND (reference sequence). This CDR3 comprises 16 residues. Between the trimmed V and J ends, which lost 6 bases and 5 bases, there was a span of 20 bases.

DNA for the CDR3: TGTGCCAGCACTAGGGACAGGGGATCCTACGAGCAGTACTTC. Protein product: CASTRDRGSYEQYF. The rearrangement links TRBV2 to TRBJ2-7; 10 positions match TRBD1. Per the germline V gene, CDR1 is SNHLY and CDR2 is FYNNEI. J lost 1 base, V lost 7 bases, and 4 bases had no gene match. The CDR3 sequence is 14 residues long. The full variable domain, in which reference TRBV2 and TRBJ2-7 provide the parts outside the CDR3, is EPEVTQTPSHQVTQMGQEVILRCVPISNHLYFYWYRQILGQKVEFLVSFYNNEISEKSEIFDDQFSVERPDGSNFTLKIRSTKLEDSAMYFCASTRDRGSYEQYFGPGTRLTVT.

The rearrangement uses TRBV7-2 and TRBJ2-7; 8 nucleotides align to TRBD1. Germline-derived CDR1 and CDR2 are SGHTA and FQGNSA. The V gene end was trimmed by 5 bases and the J gene end by 2 bases; junction bases not matched to a gene: 8. The CDR3 runs to 15 residues. The CDR3 loop reads CASSARQGKAYEQYF. The CDR3 nucleotides are TGTGCCAGCAGCGCCCGACAGGGGAAGGCCTACGAGCAGTACTTC.

This rearrangement joins TRBV19 to TRBJ2-7; weak D call: TRBD2 (5 bases). V was shortened by 3 bases and J by 3 bases, with 12 bases between the two germline ends. Germline V lookup: CDR1 LNHDA, CDR2 SQIVND (reference sequence). The CDR3 covers 14 residues. The CDR3: CASSMEAGNYEQYF. The CDR3 nucleotides read TGTGCCAGTAGTATGGAGGCAGGAAACTACGAGCAGTACTTC.

The chain joins TRBV6-6 to TRBJ2-2; 11 bases fit TRBD2. The CDR3 covers 15 residues. Germline loops: CDR1 MNHNY, CDR2 SVGAGI (reference sequence). J gave up 4 bases and V 6 bases, and 4 bases lay outside the gene matches. The CDR3 protein is CASSLAGGPTGELFF. Written as DNA, the CDR3 is TGTGCCAGCAGCCTAGCGGGGGGACCCACCGGGGAGCTGTTTTTT.

The rearrangement links TRBV2 to TRBJ2-6, with D tentatively TRBD1 (5 bases). The ends were cut back, 10 bases at V and 4 bases at J, with 20 bases in the middle. CDR3 length equals 16 residues. Per the germline V gene, CDR1 is SNHLY and CDR2 is FYNNEI. The CDR3 spells CANSQGSLSGANVLTF. The CDR3 DNA sequence: TGTGCCAACTCCCAGGGATCCCTATCGGGGGCCAACGTCCTGACTTTC.

This chain connects TRBV28 to TRBJ2-3; D call uncertain. The CDR3 has 18 amino acids. Germline V lookup: CDR1 MDHEN, CDR2 SYDVKM. V was clipped by 5 bases and J by 0 bases, with 21 bases between them. In DNA, the CDR3 is TGTGCCAGCAGTCCAAATCCCGGAGATGGGTATAGCACAGATACGCAGTATTTT. It encodes CASSPNPGDGYSTDTQYF.

This clone was counted a single time. The V call is TRBV27, the J call TRBJ1-5, with TRBD1 matching over 12 bases. The length of the CDR3 is 14 residues. J gave up 9 bases and V 5 bases, and 5 bases lay outside the gene matches. The germline V gene encodes CDR1 MNHEY and CDR2 SMNVEV (reference sequence). CDR3 nucleotides: TGTGCCAGCAGTCCCGGGACAGGGGGCTGGCCCCAGCATTTT. Its translation is CASSPGTGGWPQHF.

V gene TRBV19 combines with J gene TRBJ1-4; 7 bases line up with TRBD1. Germline lookup yields CDR1 LNHDA and CDR2 SQIVND (reference sequence). V lost 7 bases to trimming and J lost 2 bases; unmatched junction nucleotides: 10. The CDR3 covers 16 residues. CDR3 amino acids: CASTKTGAGTNEKLFF. For the CDR3, the DNA is TGTGCCAGTACCAAAACAGGGGCGGGCACTAATGAAAAACTGTTTTTT.